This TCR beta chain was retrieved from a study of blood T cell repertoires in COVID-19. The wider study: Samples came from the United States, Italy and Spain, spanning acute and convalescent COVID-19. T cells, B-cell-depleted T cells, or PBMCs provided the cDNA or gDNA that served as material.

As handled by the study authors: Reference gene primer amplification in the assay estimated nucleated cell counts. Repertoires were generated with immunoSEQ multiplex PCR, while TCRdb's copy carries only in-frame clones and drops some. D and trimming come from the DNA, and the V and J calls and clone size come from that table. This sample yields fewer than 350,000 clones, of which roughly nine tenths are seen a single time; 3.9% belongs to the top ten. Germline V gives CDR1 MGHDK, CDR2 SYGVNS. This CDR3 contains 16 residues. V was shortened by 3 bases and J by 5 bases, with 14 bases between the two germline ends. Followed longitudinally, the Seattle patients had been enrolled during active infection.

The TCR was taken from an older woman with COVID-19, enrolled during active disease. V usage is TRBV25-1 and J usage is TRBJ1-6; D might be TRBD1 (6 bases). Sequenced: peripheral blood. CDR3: CASSDRTVRHNSPLHF. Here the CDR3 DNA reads TGTGCCAGCAGTGATCGGACAGTTCGGCATAATTCACCCCTCCACTTT.